The T cell receptor (beta chain) under discussion was sequenced for a study of cytomegalovirus exposure and HLA in healthy donors. With regard to this clone: Its ends do not fully match the called genes, so a read error is possible.

This CDR3 is 14 amino acids long. Per germline, CDR1 MGHDK and CDR2 SYGVNS. Both 60 Vbeta primers and 13 Jbeta primers went into the PCR. Some clones are missing from TCRdb's copy, which holds only in-frame ones; the method was immunoSEQ multiplex PCR. The table has about 120,000 clones, just under 75% seen once. Sequencing was done on a sample of PBMCs. This chain joins TRBV25-1 and TRBJ1-3, with D unclear. The sequence was collected from a human donor in good health. The CDR3 region is CASGDNFSGNTIYF. In nucleotides, the CDR3 is TGTGCCAGCGGTGACAACTTCTCTGGAAACACCATATATTTT.